This TCR beta chain originates from a study of post-analysis software for immune sequencing data. General study points: When compared against controls, multiple sclerosis patients showed significantly lower normalized Chao1 diversity. Elevated frequency relative to controls characterized roughly 5 TRBV segments in patients, TRBV5-6, TRBV5-1 and TRBV20-1 among them.

On this clonotype: Its cognate antigen is unknown. The germline gene is not matched at one end of the junction; a read error may be the cause.

Incorporated into the TCR beta cDNA libraries were unique molecular identifiers, which served to reduce PCR and sequencing biases. TCRdb itself ran the PCR reads through MiXCR, one entry per CDR3 protein. The data contain 650,000 to 850,000 distinct CDR3 sequences, about 57% of them singletons. This CDR3 spans 15 amino acids. Germline V CDR1 and CDR2: LGHNA, YNFKEQ. This receptor was taken from a girl aged 10-17 years with multiple sclerosis. The sample comprised blood. The V call is TRBV4-2, the J call TRBJ2-7, with 13 bases fitting TRBD2. The CDR3 reads CASSRGLAGTYGQYF. For the CDR3, the DNA is TGTGCCAGCAGCCGGGGACTAGCGGGGACCTACGGGCAGTACTTC.